The 24 T cell receptor beta chains given below trace back to one sample, sequenced in a study of blood T cells in healthy people across ages. With a J-beta primer mix and a sample-barcoded 5' primer, a second PCR ran about 7 to 12 cycles. TCRdb passed the 5' RACE reads through MiXCR, listing each CDR3 protein once. The sample contains more than 700,000 distinct CDR3 sequences, roughly 50% of which appear only once. The sample comprised blood. These TCRs come from an elderly man in good health.

The chain combines TRBV29-1 with TRBJ2-5; no clear D gene. The CDR3 loop spans 11 amino acids. Germline V gene data show CDR1 as SQVTM and CDR2 as ANQGSEA. Trimming removed 5 bases at V and 4 bases at J, with 8 bases between. This chain's CDR3 is CSVFFRETQYF. The CDR3 DNA reads TGCAGCGTTTTCTTTCGAGAGACCCAGTACTTC.

The chain links TRBV5-1 to TRBJ2-3; D remains ambiguous. V lost 3 bases and J 6 bases, leaving 14 bases between the germline ends. Germline CDR1 is SGHRS and CDR2 is YFSETQ. This CDR3 has 14 residues. CDR3 DNA: TGCGCCAGCAGCTCCTACCATGACCCGGATACGCAGTATTTT. Residues: CASSSYHDPDTQYF. Using reference TRBV5-1 and TRBJ2-3 for the parts outside the CDR3, the full variable domain is KAGVTQTPRYLIKTRGQQVTLSCSPISGHRSVSWYQQTPGQGLQFLFEYFSETQRNKGNFPGRFSGRQFSNSRSEMNVSTLELGDSALYLCASSSYHDPDTQYFGPGTRLTVL.

The J gene is TRBJ2-1, the V gene TRBV6-5; D is ambiguous. CDR1 is MNHEY and CDR2 is SVGAGI in the germline V gene. The V end was cut by 5 bases, the J end by 5 bases, with 13 bases between. The CDR3 covers 14 residues. The CDR3 nucleotides are TGTGCCAGCAGTCCTTTTGGCACCAACAATGAGCAGTTCTTC. Protein sequence: CASSPFGTNNEQFF.

This chain uses TRBV29-1 with TRBJ2-4, with D perhaps TRBD1 (5 bases). The J call is uncertain, as TRBJ2-7 better fits the DNA end. The CDR3 extends over 10 amino acids. In germline, CDR1 is SQVTM, CDR2 ANQGSEA. Here the CDR3 reads CSVVDSEQYF. CDR3 DNA sequence: TGCAGCGTTGTTGACAGCGAGCAGTACTTC.

The rearrangement links TRBV5-8 to TRBJ2-1; 9 bases map to TRBD1. Germline V gene data show CDR1 as SGHTS and CDR2 as YDEGEE. This CDR3 is 16 amino acids long. The V and J ends lost 7 bases and 6 bases, in that order; junction bases with no gene match: 14. DNA for the CDR3: TGTGCCAGCCCAACGGGATACGGGACAGGGAGCAATGAGCAGTTCTTC. Translation gives CASPTGYGTGSNEQFF.

This clonotype was picked up a small number of times. CDR3 DNA sequence: TGTGCCAGCAGCTTAGGGCAGAACCTCTATGGCTACACCTTC. The encoded protein is CASSLGQNLYGYTF. The rearrangement links TRBV7-2 to TRBJ1-2; unclear D gene. This CDR3 contains 14 residues. Germline CDR1 SGHTA, CDR2 FQGNSA. The V end was cut by 1 base, the J end by 4 bases, with 10 bases between.

The chain has TRBV2 and TRBJ2-5; 9 positions match TRBD2. From germline, CDR1 is SNHLY and CDR2 FYNNEI. With 8 bases clipped from V and 0 bases from J, the junction kept 7 bases outside the gene matches. The CDR3 consists of 15 residues. The DNA of the CDR3 is TGTGCCAGCTCCGACCGACTAGCGGACCAAGAGACCCAGTACTTC. Its protein is CASSDRLADQETQYF.

This clonotype was found a few times. The chain recombines TRBV6-5 with TRBJ2-5, with 10 bases lining up with TRBD2. Trimming cost V 8 bases and J 5 bases; bases outside gene matches: 5. Germline-derived CDR1 and CDR2 are MNHEY and SVGAGI. The CDR3 length is 13 residues. CDR3 sequence reads: CASPSGRGETQYF. The CDR3 DNA is TGTGCCAGCCCCAGCGGGAGGGGGGAGACCCAGTACTTC.

This clonotype has just a few counts. This sequence joins TRBV6-6 and TRBJ1-2, with TRBD1 matching 8 bases. Looked up from germline, CDR1 is MNHNY and CDR2 is SVGAGI (reference sequence). The CDR3 runs to 13 residues. Trimming removed 6 bases from V and 5 bases from J; junction bases left unmatched: 5. CDR3 amino acids: CASSSTGEYGYTF. The DNA of the CDR3 is TGTGCCAGCAGCTCGACAGGGGAATATGGCTACACCTTC.

The chain combines TRBV20-1 with TRBJ2-1; 11 bases are a match to TRBD2. This CDR3 spans 14 amino acids. The junction had 5 bases not matched to a gene; V was cut back by 5 bases and J by 5 bases. CDR1 is DFQATT and CDR2 is SNEGSKA in the germline V gene (reference sequence). The CDR3 here is CSAPTSGSNNEQFF. The CDR3 DNA reads as TGCAGTGCTCCTACTAGCGGGAGTAACAATGAGCAGTTCTTC.

Comments on this clonotype: A read error may produce the germline difference seen at one junction end. The chain is built from TRBV5-5 and TRBJ1-1; D is undetermined. This CDR3 comprises 13 residues. From germline, CDR1 is SGHKS and CDR2 YYEKEE (reference sequence). CDR3 nucleotide sequence: TGTACCAGCAGCCCAGAGGCATTCACTGAAGCTTTCTTT. Translation: CTSSPEAFTEAFF. Together with reference TRBV5-5 and TRBJ1-1, the CDR3 gives the full variable domain: DAGVTQSPTHLIKTRGQQVTLRCSPISGHKSVSWYQQVLGQGPQFIFQYYEKEERGRGNFPDRFSARQFPNYSSELNVNALLLGDSALYLCTSSPEAFTEAFFGQGTRLTVV.

With regard to this clonotype: Germline is not matched at one junction end, which may reflect a read error. The chain joins TRBV7-9 to TRBJ2-7; no clear D gene. The germline CDR1 and CDR2 sequences are SEHNR and FQNEAQ (reference sequence). This CDR3 region has 14 residues. For the CDR3, the DNA is TGTGCCAGCAGCTCCTACGTGGGATCCTCCGAGCAGTACTTC. Amino acids: CASSSYVGSSEQYF.

This rearrangement joins TRBV6-5 to TRBJ2-1; 7 bases are shared with TRBD2. The trim removed 4 bases at V and 7 bases at J, leaving 10 bases unmatched. CDR3 length: 15 amino acids. Germline-derived CDR1 and CDR2 are MNHEY and SVGAGI. CDR3 coding DNA: TGTGCCAGCAGTTCCTCAGCGGGAATGGTGAATGAGCAGTTCTTC. Protein sequence: CASSSSAGMVNEQFF.

CDR3 sequence reads: CASNLGQRVGGNIQYF. Written as DNA, the CDR3 is TGCGCCAGCAACCTGGGACAGCGTGTAGGAGGGAACATTCAGTACTTC. The V call is TRBV5-1, the J call TRBJ2-4, with a tentative D call TRBD1 (7 bases). Germline CDR1 is SGHRS and CDR2 is YFSETQ. V lost 6 bases and J lost 7, with 23 bases in between. The CDR3 covers 16 residues.

Worth noting for this clonotype: The junction does not match germline at one end; this may be a read error. The chain employs TRBV11-2 and TRBJ2-7; the D is unclear. The CDR3 loop spans 11 amino acids. Per germline, CDR1 SGHAT and CDR2 FQNNGV. The CDR3 spells CANSLGYEQYF. The CDR3 DNA reads TGTGCCAACAGCTTAGGCTACGAGCAGTACTTC. Variable domain in full (rest from reference TRBV11-2 and TRBJ2-7): EAGVAQSPRYKIIEKRQSVAFWCNPISGHATLYWYQQILGQGPKLLIQFQNNGVVDDSQLPKDRFSAERLKGVDSTLKIQPAKLEDSAVYLCANSLGYEQYFGPGTRLTVT.

The chain carries TRBV6-6 and TRBJ2-1; 8 bases fit TRBD2. This CDR3 has 17 residues. Germline V gene sequence: CDR1 MNHNY, CDR2 SVGAGI (reference sequence). The V gene end was trimmed by 7 bases and the J gene end by 2 bases; junction bases not matched to a gene: 13. For the CDR3, the DNA is TGTGCCAGCACCCCGGGTAGCGGGATCAGGACCTACAATGAGCAGTTCTTC. It translates to CASTPGSGIRTYNEQFF.

The chain recombines TRBV28 with TRBJ2-1, with 7 bases identical to TRBD2. Unmatched junction bases numbered 9, after V lost 7 bases and J lost 0 bases. CDR1 is MDHEN and CDR2 is SYDVKM in the germline V gene. This CDR3 has 16 residues. The DNA of the CDR3 is TGTGCCAGCACCCCCCCCGGGAGGTACTCCTACAATGAGCAGTTCTTC. The encoded protein is CASTPPGRYSYNEQFF.

The CDR3 region is CASSFNQGAEYEQYF. The DNA of the CDR3 is TGTGCCAGCAGCTTTAATCAGGGGGCCGAATACGAGCAGTACTTC. V gene TRBV7-2 combines with J gene TRBJ2-7; TRBD1 matches 8 bases. The trim removed 3 bases at V and 4 bases at J, leaving 8 bases unmatched. Germline V gene data show CDR1 as SGHTA and CDR2 as FQGNSA. This CDR3 region has 15 residues.

The chain couples TRBV20-1 to TRBJ2-7; 7 bases are shared with TRBD2. Germline CDR1 is DFQATT and CDR2 is SNEGSKA (reference sequence). J gave up 0 bases and V 0 bases, and 5 bases lay outside the gene matches. The CDR3 contains 15 residues. The CDR3 loop is CSARESGIGSYEQYF. The CDR3 coding sequence is TGCAGTGCTAGAGAAAGCGGGATAGGCTCCTACGAGCAGTACTTC.

This clonotype has a handful of counts. J is TRBJ2-1 and V is TRBV18; weak D call: TRBD2 (6 bases). Germline CDR1 KGHSH, CDR2 LQKENI. The CDR3 spans 16 residues. V was clipped by 0 bases and J by 5 bases, with 14 bases between them. The DNA for the CDR3 is TGTGCCAGCTCACCACCGCGGCTAGCGCTTCACAATGAGCAGTTCTTC. It encodes CASSPPRLALHNEQFF.

CDR3 bases: TGTGCCACCAGTGATTTTACGGGTGGAGGCTACACCTTC. It yields the protein CATSDFTGGGYTF. This chain uses TRBV24-1 with TRBJ1-2; D remains ambiguous. CDR1 is KGHDR, CDR2 SFDVKD, per germline. The germline V and J ends were trimmed by 1 base and 8 bases, with 10 bases remaining between them. The CDR3 is 13 amino acids.

This clonotype appeared a few times. The rearrangement links TRBV20-1 to TRBJ2-5; D gene uncertain. The ends were cut back, 2 bases at V and 5 bases at J, with 12 bases in the middle. CDR1 is DFQATT and CDR2 is SNEGSKA in the germline V gene (reference sequence). This CDR3 has 13 amino acids. DNA for the CDR3: TGCAGTGCTAGAATCCGGCTAGGGGAGACCCAGTACTTC. Its protein is CSARIRLGETQYF.

This chain joins TRBV21-1 and TRBJ2-2; the table gives TRBD1 as D, unverified against the DNA. TRBV21-1 corresponds to a pseudogene. The CDR3 spans 17 residues. The CDR3 sequence: CASSNPQGVCDTGELFF. The CDR3 bases are TGTGCCAGCAGCAATCCCCAGGGGGTTTGTGACACCGGGGAGCTGTTTTTT.

This sequence joins TRBV28 and TRBJ2-1, with TRBD2 matching over 10 bases. The J segment lost 1 base and the V segment lost 7 bases, leaving 7 bases of the junction unmatched. The V gene's germline CDR1 is MDHEN and CDR2 SYDVKM. CDR3 length: 16 residues. CDR3 bases: TGTGCCAGCAATGGGCTAGCGGGAGTATCCTACAATGAGCAGTTCTTC. Protein: CASNGLAGVSYNEQFF.